This T cell receptor (beta chain) is drawn from a study of blood T cells in healthy people across ages. Each sample had at least 6.5 million PBMCs isolated. Through a sample-barcoded 5' primer and a J-beta primer mix, a second PCR was run for about 6 to 11 cycles. TCRdb reanalysed the 5' RACE reads using MiXCR and keeps one entry per CDR3 protein. The sample shows around 900,000 distinct CDR3 sequences, around 28% of them seen only once. This clonotype was picked up one time. This may come from a read error, since a much larger clone is one base off. The length of the CDR3 is 13 residues. In germline, CDR1 is MDHEN, CDR2 SYDVKM.

This clonotype originated in a woman of 80 years or more in good health. Sequencing was carried out using blood. The chain links TRBV28 to TRBJ2-5; D is uncertain. The CDR3 protein is CASSLVRLETRYF. Written as DNA, the CDR3 is TGTGCCAGCAGTTTAGTGCGGCTGGAGACCCGGTACTTC.